This TCR beta chain came from a study of spatial heterogeneity in lung cancer. In this sample, this clonotype turned up many times. V was clipped by 7 bases and J by 4 bases, with 9 bases between them. The CDR3 covers 12 residues. Via MiXCR, TCRdb re-called the 5' RACE reads, giving one row per CDR3 protein. Of tens of thousands of distinct CDR3 sequences listed, about 10% were seen once; the top ten hold approximately 30%. Time point in this sample: blood at routine non-recurrence follow-up after resection. Researchers sequenced whole RNA taken from tumor, nontumor lung or frozen PBMC without sorting.

This clonotype was sampled from a male donor with early-stage non-small cell lung cancer. V is TRBV12-3 or TRBV12-4 and J is TRBJ2-3; D call uncertain. Here the sequenced sample was PBMCs, taken at follow-up. This chain's CDR3 is CASTPTADTQYF. For the CDR3, the DNA is TGTGCCAGCACCCCGACGGCAGATACGCAGTATTTT.